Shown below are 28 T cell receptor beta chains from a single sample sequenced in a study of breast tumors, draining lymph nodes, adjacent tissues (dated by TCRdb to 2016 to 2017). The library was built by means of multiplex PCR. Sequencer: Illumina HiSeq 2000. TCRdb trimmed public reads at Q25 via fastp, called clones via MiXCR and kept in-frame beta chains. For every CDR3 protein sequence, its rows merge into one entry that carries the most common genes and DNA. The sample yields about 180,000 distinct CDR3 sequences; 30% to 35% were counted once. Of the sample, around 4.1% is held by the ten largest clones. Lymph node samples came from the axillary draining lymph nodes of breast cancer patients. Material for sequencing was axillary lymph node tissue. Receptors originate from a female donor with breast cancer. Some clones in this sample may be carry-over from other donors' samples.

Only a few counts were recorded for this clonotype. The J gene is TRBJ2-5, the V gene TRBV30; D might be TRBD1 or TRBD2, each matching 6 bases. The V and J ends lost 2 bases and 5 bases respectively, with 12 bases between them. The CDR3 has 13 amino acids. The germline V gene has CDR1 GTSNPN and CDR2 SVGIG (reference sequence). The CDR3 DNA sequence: TGTGCCTGGAGTATCGAAGGGGGGGAGACCCAGTACTTC. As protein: CAWSIEGGETQYF.

CDR3 DNA sequence: TGCGCCAGCAGCTTGGAGGCCTGGGACGGGGCCAACGTCCTGACTTTC. This gives the protein CASSLEAWDGANVLTF. The V call is TRBV5-1, the J call TRBJ2-6, with D perhaps TRBD1 or TRBD2 (5 bases each). The V gene's germline CDR1 is SGHRS and CDR2 YFSETQ. V lost 0 bases and J lost 4, with 11 bases in between. The length of the CDR3 is 16 residues. The entire variable domain, with the rest obtained from reference TRBV5-1 and TRBJ2-6, is as follows: KAGVTQTPRYLIKTRGQQVTLSCSPISGHRSVSWYQQTPGQGLQFLFEYFSETQRNKGNFPGRFSGRQFSNSRSEMNVSTLELGDSALYLCASSLEAWDGANVLTFGAGSRLTVL.

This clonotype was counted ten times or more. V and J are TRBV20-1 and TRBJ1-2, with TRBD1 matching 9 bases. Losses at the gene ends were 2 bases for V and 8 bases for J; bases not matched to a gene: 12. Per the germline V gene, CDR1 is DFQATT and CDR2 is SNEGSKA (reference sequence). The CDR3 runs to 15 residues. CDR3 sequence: CSARSTTGTGSGYTF. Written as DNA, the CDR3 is TGCAGTGCTAGATCTACGACGGGGACAGGGAGCGGCTACACCTTC.

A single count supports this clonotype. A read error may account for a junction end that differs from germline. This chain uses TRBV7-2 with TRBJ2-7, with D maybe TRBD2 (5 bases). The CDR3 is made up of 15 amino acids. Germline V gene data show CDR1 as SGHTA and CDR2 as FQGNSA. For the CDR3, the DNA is TGTGCCAGCAGCTTAGCAGGAGGAGATTCCTACGAGCAGCACTTC. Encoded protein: CASSLAGGDSYEQHF.

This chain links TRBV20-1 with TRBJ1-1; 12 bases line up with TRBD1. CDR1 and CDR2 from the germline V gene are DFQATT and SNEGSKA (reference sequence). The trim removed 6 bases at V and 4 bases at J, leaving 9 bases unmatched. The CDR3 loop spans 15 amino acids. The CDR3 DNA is TGCAGTGCCTGGGACAGGGGGCGAGTTGGCACTGAAGCTTTCTTT. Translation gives CSAWDRGRVGTEAFF.

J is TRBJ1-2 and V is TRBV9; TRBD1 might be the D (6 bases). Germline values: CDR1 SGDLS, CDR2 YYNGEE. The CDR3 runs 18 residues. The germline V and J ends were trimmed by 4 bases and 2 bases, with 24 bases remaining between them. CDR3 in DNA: TGTGCCAGCAGCAGATACGACAGGAGGCCATATGCGAACTATGGCTACACCTTC. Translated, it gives CASSRYDRRPYANYGYTF.

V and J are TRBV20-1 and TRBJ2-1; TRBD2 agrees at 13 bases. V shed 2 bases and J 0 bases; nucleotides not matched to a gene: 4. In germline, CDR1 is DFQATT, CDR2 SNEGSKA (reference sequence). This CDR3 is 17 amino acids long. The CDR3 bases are TGCAGTGCTAGACAGGGGACTAGCGGGGCCTCCTACAATGAGCAGTTCTTC. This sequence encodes CSARQGTSGASYNEQFF.

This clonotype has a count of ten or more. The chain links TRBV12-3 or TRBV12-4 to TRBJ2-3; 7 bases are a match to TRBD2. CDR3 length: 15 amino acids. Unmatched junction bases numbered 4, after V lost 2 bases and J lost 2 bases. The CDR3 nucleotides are TGTGCCAGCAGTTTATGGCTAGCGGACACAGATACGCAGTATTTT. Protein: CASSLWLADTDTQYF.

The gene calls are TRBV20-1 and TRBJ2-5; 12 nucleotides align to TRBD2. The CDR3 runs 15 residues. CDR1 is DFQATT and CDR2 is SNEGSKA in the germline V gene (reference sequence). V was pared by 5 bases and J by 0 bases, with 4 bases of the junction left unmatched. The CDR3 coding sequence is TGCAGTGCTCCGAGACTAGCGGGGGACCAAGAGACCCAGTACTTC. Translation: CSAPRLAGDQETQYF.

This chain's CDR3 is CASSLEASEAGSYNEQFF. The CDR3 DNA sequence: TGTGCCAGCAGCTTAGAGGCTAGTGAGGCGGGCTCCTACAATGAGCAGTTCTTC. The chain couples TRBV11-1 to TRBJ2-1; weak D call: TRBD2 (5 bases). Trimming shortened V by 1 base and J by 0 bases, and 16 bases separated the two germline ends. The CDR3 has 18 amino acids. CDR1 and CDR2 (germline): SGHAT, FQDESV (reference sequence).

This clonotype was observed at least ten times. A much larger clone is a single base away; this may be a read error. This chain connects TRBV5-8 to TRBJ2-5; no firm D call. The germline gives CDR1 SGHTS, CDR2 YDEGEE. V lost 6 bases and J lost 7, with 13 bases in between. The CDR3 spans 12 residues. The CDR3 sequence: CASNARVATQYF. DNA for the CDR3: TGTGCCAGCAATGCTAGGGTTGCGACCCAGTACTTC.

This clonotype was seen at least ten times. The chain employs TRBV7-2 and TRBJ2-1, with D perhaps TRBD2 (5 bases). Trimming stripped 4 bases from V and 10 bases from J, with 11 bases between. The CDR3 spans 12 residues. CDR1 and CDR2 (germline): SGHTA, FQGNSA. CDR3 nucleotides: TGTGCCAGCAGCTCCGGCGGAGGAGAGCAGTTCTTC. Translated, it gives CASSSGGGEQFF.

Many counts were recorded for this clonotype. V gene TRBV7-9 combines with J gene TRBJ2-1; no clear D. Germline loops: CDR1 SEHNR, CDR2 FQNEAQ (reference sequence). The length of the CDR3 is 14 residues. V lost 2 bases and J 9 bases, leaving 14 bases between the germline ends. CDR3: CASSLSVKGREQFF. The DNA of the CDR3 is TGTGCCAGCAGCTTAAGCGTAAAGGGCCGTGAGCAGTTCTTC.

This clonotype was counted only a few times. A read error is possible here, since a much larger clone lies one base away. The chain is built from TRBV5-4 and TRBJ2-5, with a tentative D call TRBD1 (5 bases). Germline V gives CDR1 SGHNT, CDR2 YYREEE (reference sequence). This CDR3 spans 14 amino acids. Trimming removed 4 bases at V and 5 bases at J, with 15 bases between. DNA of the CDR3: TGTGCCAGCAGCCTTCCTGGGGCCCGGGAGACCCAGTACTTC. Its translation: CASSLPGARETQYF.

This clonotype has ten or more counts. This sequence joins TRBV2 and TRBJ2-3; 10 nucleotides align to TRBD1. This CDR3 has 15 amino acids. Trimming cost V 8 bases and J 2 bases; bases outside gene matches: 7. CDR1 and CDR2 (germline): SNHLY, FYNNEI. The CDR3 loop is CASAGQGGITDTQYF. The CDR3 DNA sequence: TGTGCCAGCGCAGGACAGGGGGGGATCACAGATACGCAGTATTTT. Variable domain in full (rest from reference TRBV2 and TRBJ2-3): EPEVTQTPSHQVTQMGQEVILRCVPISNHLYFYWYRQILGQKVEFLVSFYNNEISEKSEIFDDQFSVERPDGSNFTLKIRSTKLEDSAMYFCASAGQGGITDTQYFGPGTRLTVL.

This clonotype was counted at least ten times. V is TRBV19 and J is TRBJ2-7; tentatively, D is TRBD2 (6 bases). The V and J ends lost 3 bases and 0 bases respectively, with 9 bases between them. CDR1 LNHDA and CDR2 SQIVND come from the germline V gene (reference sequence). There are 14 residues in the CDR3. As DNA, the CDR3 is TGTGCCAGTAGTATTTCGGGAGACTCCTACGAGCAGTACTTC. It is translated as CASSISGDSYEQYF.

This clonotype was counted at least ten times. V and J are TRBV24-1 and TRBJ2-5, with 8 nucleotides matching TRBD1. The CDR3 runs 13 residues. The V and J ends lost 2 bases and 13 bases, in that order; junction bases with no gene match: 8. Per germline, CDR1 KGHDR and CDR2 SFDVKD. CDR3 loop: CATSDWDRSAWYF. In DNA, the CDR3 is TGTGCCACCAGTGATTGGGACAGGAGTGCTTGGTACTTC.

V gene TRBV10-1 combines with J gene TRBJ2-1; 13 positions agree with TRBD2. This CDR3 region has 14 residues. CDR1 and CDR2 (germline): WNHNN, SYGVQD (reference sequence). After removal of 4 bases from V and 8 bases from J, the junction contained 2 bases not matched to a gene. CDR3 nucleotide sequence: TGCGCCAGCAGTGGGACTAGCGGGAGCGATGAGCAGTTCTTC. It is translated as CASSGTSGSDEQFF.

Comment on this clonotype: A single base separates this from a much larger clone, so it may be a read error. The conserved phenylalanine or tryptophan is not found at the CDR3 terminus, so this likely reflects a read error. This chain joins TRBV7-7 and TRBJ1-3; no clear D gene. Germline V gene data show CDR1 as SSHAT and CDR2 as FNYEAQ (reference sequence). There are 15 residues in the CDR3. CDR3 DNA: TGTGCTAGCAGCGCAGACCTAAGCTCTGGAAACACCATATATCTT. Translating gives CASSADLSSGNTIYL.

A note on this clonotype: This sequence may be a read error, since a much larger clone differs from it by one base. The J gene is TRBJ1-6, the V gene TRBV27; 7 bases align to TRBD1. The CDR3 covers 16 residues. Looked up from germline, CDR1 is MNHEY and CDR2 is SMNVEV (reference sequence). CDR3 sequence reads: CASNLRRGGFNSPLHF. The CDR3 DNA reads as TGTGCCAGCAATTTACGGCGAGGGGGCTTTAATTCACCCCTCCACTTT.

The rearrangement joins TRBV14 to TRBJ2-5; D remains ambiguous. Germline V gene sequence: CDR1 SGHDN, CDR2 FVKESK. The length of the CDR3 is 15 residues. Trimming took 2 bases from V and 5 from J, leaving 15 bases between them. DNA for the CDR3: TGTGCCAGCAGCCAACTAGGTTTGCTGGGGGAGACCCAGTACTTC. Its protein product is CASSQLGLLGETQYF.

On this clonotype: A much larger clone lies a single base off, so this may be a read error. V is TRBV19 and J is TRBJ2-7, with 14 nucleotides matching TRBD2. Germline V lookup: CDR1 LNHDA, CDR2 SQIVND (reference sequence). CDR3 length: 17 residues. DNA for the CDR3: TGTGCCAGTAGAGCCCCCCTGGGACTAGCGGGAGTCGGTGAGCAGTCCTTC. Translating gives CASRAPLGLAGVGEQSF.

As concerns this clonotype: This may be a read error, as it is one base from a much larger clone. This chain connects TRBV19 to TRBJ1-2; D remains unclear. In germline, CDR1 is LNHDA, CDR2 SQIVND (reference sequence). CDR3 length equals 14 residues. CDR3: CASSILLPNCGYTF. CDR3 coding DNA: TGTGCCAGTAGTATCCTCCTTCCGAACTGTGGCTACACCTTC.

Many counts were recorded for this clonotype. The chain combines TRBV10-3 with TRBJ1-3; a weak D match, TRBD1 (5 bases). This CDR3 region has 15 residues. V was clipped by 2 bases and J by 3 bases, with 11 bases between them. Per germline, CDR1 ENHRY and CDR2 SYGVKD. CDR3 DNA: TGTGCCATCAGTGAGACCCCGGGACGTGGAAACACCATATATTTT. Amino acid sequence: CAISETPGRGNTIYF.

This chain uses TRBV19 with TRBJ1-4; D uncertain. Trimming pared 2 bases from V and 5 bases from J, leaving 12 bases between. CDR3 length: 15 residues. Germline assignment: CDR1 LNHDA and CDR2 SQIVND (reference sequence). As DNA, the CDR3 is TGTGCCAGTAGTATATCCCCCTCTTCAAATGAAAAACTGTTTTTT. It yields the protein CASSISPSSNEKLFF.

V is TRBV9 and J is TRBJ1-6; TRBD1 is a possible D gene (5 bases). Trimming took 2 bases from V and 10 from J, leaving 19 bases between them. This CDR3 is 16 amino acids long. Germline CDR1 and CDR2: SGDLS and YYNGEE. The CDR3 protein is CASSVSGGKLGSPLHF. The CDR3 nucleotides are TGTGCCAGCAGCGTGAGCGGGGGGAAGTTAGGATCACCCCTCCACTTT.

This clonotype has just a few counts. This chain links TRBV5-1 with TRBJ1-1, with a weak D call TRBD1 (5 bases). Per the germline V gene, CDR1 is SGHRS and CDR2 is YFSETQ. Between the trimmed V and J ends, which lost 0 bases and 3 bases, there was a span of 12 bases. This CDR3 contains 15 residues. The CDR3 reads CASSLAMGRDTEAFF. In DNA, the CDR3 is TGCGCCAGCAGCTTGGCGATGGGCAGGGACACTGAAGCTTTCTTT.

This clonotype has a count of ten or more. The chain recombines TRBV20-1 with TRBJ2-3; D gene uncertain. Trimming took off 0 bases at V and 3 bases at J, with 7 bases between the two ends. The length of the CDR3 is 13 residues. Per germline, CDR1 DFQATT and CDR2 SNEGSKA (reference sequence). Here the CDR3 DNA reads TGCAGTGCTAGAGACGAGAGGACAGATACGCAGTATTTT. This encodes CSARDERTDTQYF.